Listed here are 18 T cell receptor beta chains from one sample, sequenced in a study of a mutant IDH1 vaccine in newly diagnosed glioma. Their cognate antigens are unknown. Clones were sequenced by immunoSEQ multiplex PCR, and TCRdb holds only the in-frame ones, with some missing. The sample yields 60,000 to 85,000 clones, more than 80% seen once. Time point here: week 23, last vaccination. Every vaccination contained 300 ug of the mutant IDH1 20-mer peptide and was paired with topical imiquimod. Sample: PBMCs, taken from a glioma patient whose treatment included an IDH1 peptide vaccine. The receptors come from a woman aged 45-59 years with glioma.

This sequence joins TRBV28 and TRBJ1-5; D is undetermined. This CDR3 spans 14 amino acids. V lost 3 bases, J lost 6 bases, and 12 bases lay in between. Germline V CDR1 and CDR2: MDHEN, SYDVKM. DNA of the CDR3: TGTGCCAGCAGTTTCTGGGAGAAACTTCAGCCCCAGCATTTT. This codes for CASSFWEKLQPQHF.

Note on this clone: Other DNA sequences of this sample code for an identical CDR3. The CDR3 here is CATSRVLTWDTEAFF. As DNA, the CDR3 is TGTGCCACCAGCAGGGTACTTACTTGGGACACTGAAGCTTTCTTT. The V gene is TRBV15, the J gene TRBJ1-1; D gene uncertain. The CDR3 is 15 residues long. V gave up 3 bases and J gave up 3 bases, with 14 bases separating them. Germline V gene data show CDR1 as LNHNV and CDR2 as YYDKDF (reference sequence). The full variable domain, in which reference TRBV15 and TRBJ1-1 provide the parts outside the CDR3, is DAMVIQNPRYQVTQFGKPVTLSCSQTLNHNVMYWYQQKSSQAPKLLFHYYDKDFNNEADTPDNFQSRRPNTSFCFLDIRSPGLGDTAMYLCATSRVLTWDTEAFFGQGTRLTVV.

This chain joins TRBV28 and TRBJ1-4; the D gene is possibly TRBD1 (6 bases). The V end lost 8 bases, the J end lost 8 bases, and 15 bases lay between the germline ends. There are 13 residues in the CDR3. Germline V gene sequence: CDR1 MDHEN, CDR2 SYDVKM. CDR3 sequence (DNA): TGTGCCAGCGGAGGGGGGGCGGAGGAAAAACTGTTTTTT. It is translated as CASGGGAEEKLFF.

The V and J genes are TRBV27 and TRBJ2-1; 7 nucleotides line up with TRBD1. The CDR3 spans 14 residues. Trimming removed 5 bases from V and 2 bases from J; junction bases left unmatched: 3. Germline lookup yields CDR1 MNHEY and CDR2 SMNVEV (reference sequence). The CDR3 sequence: CASSGTATYNEQFF. CDR3 coding DNA: TGTGCCAGCAGTGGGACAGCTACCTACAATGAGCAGTTCTTC.

The chain links TRBV5-1 to TRBJ2-7, with 9 bases fitting TRBD1. Germline values: CDR1 SGHRS, CDR2 YFSETQ. The CDR3 contains 14 residues. The ends lost 1 base at V and 4 bases at J; junction bases unmatched: 3. CDR3 region: CASSLRQGGYEQYF. DNA of the CDR3: TGCGCCAGCAGCTTGAGACAGGGGGGGTACGAGCAGTACTTC. Supplemented by reference TRBV5-1 and TRBJ2-7, the full variable domain reads KAGVTQTPRYLIKTRGQQVTLSCSPISGHRSVSWYQQTPGQGLQFLFEYFSETQRNKGNFPGRFSGRQFSNSRSEMNVSTLELGDSALYLCASSLRQGGYEQYFGPGTRLTVT.

The chain is built from TRBV6-4 and TRBJ1-2; D uncertain. The CDR3 has 14 residues. From germline, CDR1 is MRHNA and CDR2 SNTAGT. V was cut by 9 bases and J by 1 base, with 15 bases left in between. CDR3 in amino acids: CASDGIFSNYGYTF. The CDR3 nucleotides read TGTGCCAGTGACGGAATCTTTAGTAACTATGGCTACACCTTC.

A few counts support this clone. The rearrangement joins TRBV5-1 to TRBJ2-3; 11 bases line up with TRBD1. V lost 5 bases and J lost 6; bases outside the gene matches: 5. The CDR3 runs 14 residues. Germline CDR1 and CDR2: SGHRS and YFSETQ. CDR3 residues: CASSGQGATDTQYF. The CDR3 DNA follows: TGCGCCAGCAGTGGACAGGGGGCAACGGATACGCAGTATTTT.

This chain connects TRBV5-1 to TRBJ2-2, with D perhaps TRBD1 or TRBD2 (5 bases each). V lost 3 bases to trimming and J lost 6 bases, with 15 bases between them. The germline gives CDR1 SGHRS, CDR2 YFSETQ. The CDR3 extends over 15 amino acids. The CDR3 reads CASSSRDRQSGELFF. CDR3 sequence (DNA): TGCGCCAGCAGCTCCAGGGACCGCCAATCCGGGGAGCTGTTTTTT.

The V gene is TRBV7-6, the J gene TRBJ2-3; 12 nucleotides line up with TRBD2. From germline, CDR1 is SGHVS and CDR2 FNYEAQ. CDR3 length: 18 amino acids. Germline trimming cut 1 base from V and 6 bases from J; bases unmatched to any gene: 11. CDR3 sequence: CASSLGKLAGGLTDTQYF. In DNA form, the CDR3 reads TGTGCCAGCAGCTTAGGTAAACTAGCGGGAGGACTCACCGATACGCAGTATTTT.

The chain couples TRBV5-8 to TRBJ2-5; the match to TRBD1 covers 8 bases. Germline trimming cut 3 bases from V and 3 bases from J; bases unmatched to any gene: 4. CDR1 and CDR2 (germline): SGHTS, YDEGEE. The CDR3 runs to 14 residues. The CDR3 DNA follows: TGTGCCAGCAGCTCAGGACAGGGAAAAGAGACCCAGTACTTC. As protein: CASSSGQGKETQYF.

Concerning this clone: Other DNA sequences from this sample encode an identical CDR3 as well. The chain couples TRBV7-9 to TRBJ1-2; D is ambiguous. Trimming cost V 2 bases and J 2 bases, with 3 bases left between them. Germline lookup yields CDR1 SEHNR and CDR2 FQNEAQ (reference sequence). The CDR3 loop spans 12 amino acids. The CDR3 sequence is CASSLNNYGYTF. The CDR3, as DNA: TGTGCCAGCAGCTTAAACAACTATGGCTACACCTTC.

The chain is built from TRBV5-1 and TRBJ1-5; D perhaps matches TRBD1 (5 bases). CDR1 SGHRS and CDR2 YFSETQ come from the germline V gene. V was shortened by 6 bases and J by 5 bases, with 21 bases between the two germline ends. The CDR3 is 16 amino acids. Here the CDR3 reads CASTPGAPPWHQPQHF. Written as DNA, the CDR3 is TGCGCCAGCACCCCCGGGGCCCCCCCTTGGCATCAGCCCCAGCATTTT.

This clone was seen once. This chain connects TRBV28 to TRBJ1-5, with a weak D call TRBD1 (6 bases). The germline CDR1 and CDR2 sequences are MDHEN and SYDVKM. V was shortened by 4 bases and J by 5 bases, with 18 bases between the two germline ends. The CDR3 has 16 residues. The DNA of the CDR3 is TGTGCCAGCAGTTCCCTGACCTCCGGGACATATCAGCCCCAGCATTTT. It yields the protein CASSSLTSGTYQPQHF. Full variable domain (missing parts from reference TRBV28 and TRBJ1-5): DVKVTQSSRYLVKRTGEKVFLECVQDMDHENMFWYRQDPGLGLRLIYFSYDVKMKEKGDIPEGYSVSREKKERFSLILESASTNQTSMYLCASSSLTSGTYQPQHFGDGTRLSIL.

V and J are TRBV29-1 and TRBJ2-2; D ambiguous. This CDR3 comprises 12 residues. V was clipped by 4 bases and J by 4 bases, with 7 bases between them. CDR1 and CDR2 from the germline V gene are SQVTM and ANQGSEA. The CDR3 nucleotides read TGCAGCGTTGTTGGTAGCACCGGGGAGCTGTTTTTT. This translates into CSVVGSTGELFF.

The J gene is TRBJ1-3, the V gene TRBV9; D remains unclear. Germline CDR1 is SGDLS and CDR2 is YYNGEE. CDR3 size: 14 residues. Trimming removed 0 bases at V and 0 bases at J, with 4 bases between. CDR3 protein: CASSVDLSGNTIYF. The CDR3 nucleotides read TGTGCCAGCAGCGTAGACCTCTCTGGAAACACCATATATTTT.

The chain links TRBV5-1 to TRBJ1-3, with unresolved D. The germline V gene encodes CDR1 SGHRS and CDR2 YFSETQ. V dropped 4 bases and J dropped 0 bases, with 17 bases sitting between them. This CDR3 comprises 17 residues. The CDR3 is CASSPQSPGISGNTIYF. The CDR3 DNA follows: TGCGCCAGCAGCCCCCAATCACCAGGTATCTCTGGAAACACCATATATTTT.

This chain links TRBV7-8 with TRBJ2-5, with 7 bases matching TRBD2. This CDR3 is built from 14 residues. The germline V gene has CDR1 SGHVS and CDR2 FQNEAQ. V lost 5 bases and J lost 7; bases outside the gene matches: 10. The CDR3 sequence: CASSGATSLGTQYF. DNA for the CDR3: TGTGCCAGCAGCGGAGCGACTAGCTTGGGGACCCAGTACTTC.

The V gene is TRBV30, the J gene TRBJ2-5; D gene unclear. Trimming took off 0 bases at V and 5 bases at J, with 4 bases between the two ends. Germline loops: CDR1 GTSNPN, CDR2 SVGIG (reference sequence). CDR3 size: 11 residues. CDR3 sequence (DNA): TGTGCCTGGAGTGTTGCGGAGACCCAGTACTTC. It encodes CAWSVAETQYF.